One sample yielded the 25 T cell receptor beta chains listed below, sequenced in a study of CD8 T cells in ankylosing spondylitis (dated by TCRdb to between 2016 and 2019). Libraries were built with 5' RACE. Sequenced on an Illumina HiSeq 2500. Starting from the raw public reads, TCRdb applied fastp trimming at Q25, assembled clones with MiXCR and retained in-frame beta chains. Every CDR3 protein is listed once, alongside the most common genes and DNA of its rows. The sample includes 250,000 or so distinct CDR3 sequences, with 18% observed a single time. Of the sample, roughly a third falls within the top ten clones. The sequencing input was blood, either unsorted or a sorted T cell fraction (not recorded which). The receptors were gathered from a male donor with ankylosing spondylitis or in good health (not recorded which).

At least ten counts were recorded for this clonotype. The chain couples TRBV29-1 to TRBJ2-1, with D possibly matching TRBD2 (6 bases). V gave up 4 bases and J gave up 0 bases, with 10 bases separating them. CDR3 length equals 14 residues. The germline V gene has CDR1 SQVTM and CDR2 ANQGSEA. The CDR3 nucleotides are TGCAGCGTTGTCGCGCGGGACTCCTACAATGAGCAGTTCTTC. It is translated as CSVVARDSYNEQFF.

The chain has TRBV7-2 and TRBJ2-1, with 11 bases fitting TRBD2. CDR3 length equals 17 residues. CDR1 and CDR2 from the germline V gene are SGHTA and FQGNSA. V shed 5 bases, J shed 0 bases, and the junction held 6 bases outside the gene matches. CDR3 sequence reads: CASSPRLAGSSYNEQFF. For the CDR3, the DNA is TGTGCCAGCAGCCCCAGACTAGCGGGGAGCTCCTACAATGAGCAGTTCTTC.

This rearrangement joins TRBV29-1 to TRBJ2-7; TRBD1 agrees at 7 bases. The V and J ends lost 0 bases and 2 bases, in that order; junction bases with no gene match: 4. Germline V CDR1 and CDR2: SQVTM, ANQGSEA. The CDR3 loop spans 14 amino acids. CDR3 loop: CSVEEGDRPYEQYF. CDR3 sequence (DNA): TGCAGCGTTGAAGAAGGGGACAGACCCTACGAGCAGTACTTC.

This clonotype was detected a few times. CDR3: CASSQEDSGGSYEQYF. CDR3 coding DNA: TGTGCCAGCAGCCAAGAAGATAGCGGGGGCTCCTACGAGCAGTACTTC. The gene calls are TRBV14 and TRBJ2-7, with TRBD2 matching over 9 bases. Trimming took 0 bases from V and 0 from J; bases not matched to a gene: 3. Germline-derived CDR1 and CDR2 are SGHDN and FVKESK. This CDR3 comprises 16 residues.

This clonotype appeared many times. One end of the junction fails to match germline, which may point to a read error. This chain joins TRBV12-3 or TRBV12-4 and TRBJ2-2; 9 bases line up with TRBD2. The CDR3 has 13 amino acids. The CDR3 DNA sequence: TGTGCCAGCAGTGTAGCGGGGGACGGGGAGCTGTTTTTT. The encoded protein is CASSVAGDGELFF.

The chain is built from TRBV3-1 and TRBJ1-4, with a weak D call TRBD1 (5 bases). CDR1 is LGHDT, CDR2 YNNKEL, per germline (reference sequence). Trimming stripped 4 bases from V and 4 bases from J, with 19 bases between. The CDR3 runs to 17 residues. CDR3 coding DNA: TGTGCCAGCAGCCCCGTGGGACTGGCCCGTCGTAATGAAAAACTGTTTTTT. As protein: CASSPVGLARRNEKLFF.

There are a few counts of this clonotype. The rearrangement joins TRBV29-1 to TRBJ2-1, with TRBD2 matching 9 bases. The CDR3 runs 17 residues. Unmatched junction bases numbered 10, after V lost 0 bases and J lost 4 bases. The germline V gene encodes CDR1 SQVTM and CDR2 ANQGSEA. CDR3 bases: TGCAGCGTTGAAGAAATAGCGGGAGAGGGGGTTTACAATGAGCAGTTCTTC. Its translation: CSVEEIAGEGVYNEQFF.

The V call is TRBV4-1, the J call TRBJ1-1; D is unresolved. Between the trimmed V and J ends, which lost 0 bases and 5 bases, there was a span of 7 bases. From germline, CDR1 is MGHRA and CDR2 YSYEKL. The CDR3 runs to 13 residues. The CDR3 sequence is CASSQELWTEAFF. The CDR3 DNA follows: TGCGCCAGCAGCCAAGAATTATGGACTGAAGCTTTCTTT.

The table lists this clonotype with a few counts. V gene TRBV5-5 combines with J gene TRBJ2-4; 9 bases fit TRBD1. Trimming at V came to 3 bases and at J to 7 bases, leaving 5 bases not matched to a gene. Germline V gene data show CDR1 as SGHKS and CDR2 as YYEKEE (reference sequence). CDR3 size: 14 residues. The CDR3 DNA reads TGTGCCAGCAGCTCGGGACAGGGCAATAACATTCAGTACTTC. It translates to CASSSGQGNNIQYF.

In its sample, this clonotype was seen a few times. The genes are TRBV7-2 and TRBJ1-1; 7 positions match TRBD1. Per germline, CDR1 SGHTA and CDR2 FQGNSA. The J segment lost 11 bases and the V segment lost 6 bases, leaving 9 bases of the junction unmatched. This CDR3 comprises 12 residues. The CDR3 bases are TGTGCCAGCAGTTCAATCGACAGGGTTGCTTTCTTT. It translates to CASSSIDRVAFF.

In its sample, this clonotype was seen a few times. This chain's CDR3 is CSARLAGIPLQWNEQFF. CDR3 DNA: TGCAGTGCTAGACTAGCAGGGATCCCCCTACAATGGAATGAGCAGTTCTTC. This rearrangement joins TRBV20-1 to TRBJ2-1, with D possibly called TRBD1 or TRBD2 (5 bases each). Between the trimmed V and J ends, which lost 2 bases and 7 bases, there was a span of 24 bases. CDR1 DFQATT and CDR2 SNEGSKA come from the germline V gene (reference sequence). CDR3 length equals 17 residues.

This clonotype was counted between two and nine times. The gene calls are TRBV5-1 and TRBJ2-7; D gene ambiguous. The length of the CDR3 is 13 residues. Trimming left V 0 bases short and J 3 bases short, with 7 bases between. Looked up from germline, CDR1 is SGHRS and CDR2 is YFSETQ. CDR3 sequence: CASSLGKGYEQYF. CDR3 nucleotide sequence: TGCGCCAGCAGCTTGGGTAAGGGCTACGAGCAGTACTTC. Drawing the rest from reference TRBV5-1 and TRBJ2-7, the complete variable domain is KAGVTQTPRYLIKTRGQQVTLSCSPISGHRSVSWYQQTPGQGLQFLFEYFSETQRNKGNFPGRFSGRQFSNSRSEMNVSTLELGDSALYLCASSLGKGYEQYFGPGTRLTVT.

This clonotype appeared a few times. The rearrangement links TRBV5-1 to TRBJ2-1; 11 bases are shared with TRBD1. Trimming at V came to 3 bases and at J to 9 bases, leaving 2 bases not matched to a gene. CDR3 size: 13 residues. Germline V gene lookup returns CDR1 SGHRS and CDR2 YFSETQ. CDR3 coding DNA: TGCGCCAGCAGCTGGACAGGGGGCAGTGAGCAGTTCTTC. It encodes CASSWTGGSEQFF.

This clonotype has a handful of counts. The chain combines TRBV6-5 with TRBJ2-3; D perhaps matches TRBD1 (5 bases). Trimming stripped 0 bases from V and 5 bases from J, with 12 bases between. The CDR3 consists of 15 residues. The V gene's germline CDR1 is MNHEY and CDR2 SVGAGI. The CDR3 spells CASSYSPGLRDTQYF. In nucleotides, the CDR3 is TGTGCCAGCAGTTACTCGCCAGGGCTCCGAGATACGCAGTATTTT.

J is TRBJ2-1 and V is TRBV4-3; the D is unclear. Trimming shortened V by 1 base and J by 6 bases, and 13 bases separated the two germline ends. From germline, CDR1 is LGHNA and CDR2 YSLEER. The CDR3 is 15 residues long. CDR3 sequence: CASSQGLVLGNEQFF. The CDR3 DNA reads TGCGCCAGCAGCCAAGGTCTAGTTCTTGGCAATGAGCAGTTCTTC.

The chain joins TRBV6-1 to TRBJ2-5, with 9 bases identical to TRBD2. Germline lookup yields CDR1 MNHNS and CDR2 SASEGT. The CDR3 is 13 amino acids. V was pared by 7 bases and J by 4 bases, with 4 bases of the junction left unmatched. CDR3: CASTGLAGETQYF. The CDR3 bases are TGTGCCAGCACGGGACTAGCTGGAGAGACCCAGTACTTC.

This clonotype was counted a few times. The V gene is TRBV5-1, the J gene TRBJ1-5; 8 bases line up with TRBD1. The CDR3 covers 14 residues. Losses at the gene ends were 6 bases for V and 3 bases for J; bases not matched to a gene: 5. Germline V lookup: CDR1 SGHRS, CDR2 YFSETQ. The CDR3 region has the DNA TGCGCCAGCACCCCGGACAGGGACAATCAGCCCCAGCATTTT. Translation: CASTPDRDNQPQHF.

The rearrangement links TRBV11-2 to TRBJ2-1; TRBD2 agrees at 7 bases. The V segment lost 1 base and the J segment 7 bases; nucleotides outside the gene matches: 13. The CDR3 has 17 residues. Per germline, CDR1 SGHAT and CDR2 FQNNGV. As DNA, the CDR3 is TGTGCCAGCAGCTTAGGTCCGGGACTGGGGCGGGGGAATGAGCAGTTCTTC. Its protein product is CASSLGPGLGRGNEQFF.

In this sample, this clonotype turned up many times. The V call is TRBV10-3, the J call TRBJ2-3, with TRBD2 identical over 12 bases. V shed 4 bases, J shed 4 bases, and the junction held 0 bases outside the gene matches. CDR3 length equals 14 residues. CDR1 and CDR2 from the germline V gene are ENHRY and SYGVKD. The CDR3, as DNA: TGTGCCATCAGTGGGACTAGCGGGGCAGATACGCAGTATTTT. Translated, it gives CAISGTSGADTQYF.

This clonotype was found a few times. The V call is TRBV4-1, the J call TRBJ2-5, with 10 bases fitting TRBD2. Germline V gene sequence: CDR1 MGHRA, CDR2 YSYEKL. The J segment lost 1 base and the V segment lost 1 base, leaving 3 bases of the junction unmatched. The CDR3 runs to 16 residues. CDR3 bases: TGCGCCAGCAGCCAAGTAGCGGGAGGACCCCAAGAGACCCAGTACTTC. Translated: CASSQVAGGPQETQYF.

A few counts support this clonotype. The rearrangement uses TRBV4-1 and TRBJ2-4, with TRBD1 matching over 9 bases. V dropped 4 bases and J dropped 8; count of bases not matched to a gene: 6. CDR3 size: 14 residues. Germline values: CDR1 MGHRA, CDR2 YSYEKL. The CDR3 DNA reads TGCGCCAGCAGCCCGCTACAGGGGGCGGACATTCAGTACTTC. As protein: CASSPLQGADIQYF.

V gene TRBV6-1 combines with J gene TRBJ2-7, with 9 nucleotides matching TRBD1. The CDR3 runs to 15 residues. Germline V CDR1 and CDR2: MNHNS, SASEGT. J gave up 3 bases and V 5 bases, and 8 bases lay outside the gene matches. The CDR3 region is CASSPRAGQGYEQYF. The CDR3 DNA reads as TGTGCCAGCAGTCCGCGGGCGGGACAGGGCTACGAGCAGTACTTC.

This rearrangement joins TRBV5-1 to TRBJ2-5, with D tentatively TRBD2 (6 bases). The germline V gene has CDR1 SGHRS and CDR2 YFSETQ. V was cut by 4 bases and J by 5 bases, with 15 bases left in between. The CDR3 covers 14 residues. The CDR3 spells CASSPAEGGETQYF. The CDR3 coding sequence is TGCGCCAGCAGCCCCGCGGAGGGCGGGGAGACCCAGTACTTC.

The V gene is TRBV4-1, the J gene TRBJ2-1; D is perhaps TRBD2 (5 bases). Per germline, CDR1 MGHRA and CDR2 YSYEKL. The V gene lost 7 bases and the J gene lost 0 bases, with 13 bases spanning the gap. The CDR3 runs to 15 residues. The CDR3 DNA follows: TGCGCCAGCACCCAGGCGGGTAGCTCCTACAATGAGCAGTTCTTC. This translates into CASTQAGSSYNEQFF.

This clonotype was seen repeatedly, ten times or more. CDR3 nucleotide sequence: TGCGCCAGCAGTCAGGGACTAGCGGGAGATGAGACCCAGTACTTC. It is translated as CASSQGLAGDETQYF. This chain connects TRBV4-3 to TRBJ2-5, with 14 bases matching TRBD2. The junction had 5 bases not matched to a gene; V was cut back by 6 bases and J by 5 bases. The germline gives CDR1 LGHNA, CDR2 YSLEER. The CDR3 loop spans 15 amino acids.